This T cell receptor (beta chain) emerged from a study of Ad26.COV2.S vaccination and SARS-CoV-2 variants. Whole-study findings and limits: Assessments of TCR breadth and depth may have underestimated the total T cell responses.

The sample holds one count of this clone. Its antigen is currently unknown. Measured with immunoSEQ multiplex PCR; TCRdb has only the in-frame clones, and not every one. This sample has 380,000 or so clones, with 83% found just once. This CDR3 is 14 amino acids long. The germline V and J ends were trimmed by 4 bases and 3 bases, with 12 bases remaining between them. The V gene's germline CDR1 is MNHEY and CDR2 SVGAGI. The treatment denotes: over 15 received Ad26.COV2.S at low or high dose, single or two shots; five or six received placebo; per-sample allocation not given. Day 63 following the first vaccine or placebo injection was when the samples were taken. An adult of 18-55 years in Boston served as donor. An Ad26 vector expressing Wuhan-strain SARS-CoV-2 spike constituted the vaccine.

This clonotype originated in a person aged 18-60 years who received the Ad26.COV2.S COVID-19 vaccine or a placebo. The sample here was peripheral blood, taken in a trial of Ad26.COV2.S vaccine versus placebo. V gene TRBV6-5 combines with J gene TRBJ1-1; D might be TRBD1 (6 bases). CDR3 DNA: TGTGCCAGCAGTTTCACCGGGACATACACTGAAGCTTTCTTT. This codes for CASSFTGTYTEAFF.